Shown below are 6 T cell receptor beta chains from a single sample sequenced in a study of blood T cells in healthy people across ages. For the second PCR, which ran for roughly 6 to 12 cycles, a sample-barcoded 5' primer and a J-beta primer mix were used. TCRdb fed the 5' RACE reads into MiXCR, producing one record per CDR3 protein. The sample holds about 500,000 distinct CDR3 sequences; more than 20% are singletons and the top ten take roughly 9.4%. This sample also appeared in a second study, on T cells of mothers and their children.

The sample comprised blood. The receptors originated from a boy aged 5-17 years in good health.

V and J are TRBV21-1 and TRBJ2-7; TRBD1, as called in the table, went unchecked against the DNA. TRBV21-1 is assigned pseudogene status. This CDR3 spans 17 amino acids. In DNA form, the CDR3 reads TGTGCCCAGACTGCAACAAGGGACAGGTGGCACTCGGACGAGCAGTACTTC. As protein: CAQTATRDRWHSDEQYF.

The sample holds a few counts of this clonotype. The chain couples TRBV4-1 to TRBJ2-7; 9 nucleotides agree with TRBD2. The J segment lost 4 bases and the V segment lost 0 bases, leaving 4 bases of the junction unmatched. In germline, CDR1 is MGHRA, CDR2 YSYEKL. This CDR3 region has 15 residues. The CDR3 DNA reads TGCGCCAGCAGCCAAGACGGCCTAGCGGGATACGAGCAGTACTTC. Its translation is CASSQDGLAGYEQYF.

This clonotype showed up just a few times. The V and J genes are TRBV6-6 and TRBJ2-7; a weak D match, TRBD1 (6 bases). The CDR3 has 15 amino acids. Trimming removed 0 bases from V and 9 bases from J, with 18 bases in between. Looked up from germline, CDR1 is MNHNY and CDR2 is SVGAGI (reference sequence). The CDR3 sequence is CASSYSSSGAHGQYF. The CDR3 bases are TGTGCCAGCAGTTACTCATCCTCAGGGGCCCACGGGCAGTACTTC.

There are a few counts of this clonotype. The J gene is TRBJ2-4, the V gene TRBV12-3 or TRBV12-4; maybe TRBD2 (5 bases). The CDR3 extends over 14 amino acids. V was clipped by 6 bases and J by 0 bases, with 9 bases between them. This CDR3 is CASSKGLAKNIQYF. CDR3 bases: TGTGCCAGCAGCAAAGGACTAGCCAAAAACATTCAGTACTTC.

This clonotype has a handful of counts. This chain uses TRBV29-1 with TRBJ2-2, with no clear D. This CDR3 has 13 residues. V lost 2 bases, J lost 2 bases, and 6 bases lay in between. Germline V gives CDR1 SQVTM, CDR2 ANQGSEA. CDR3 bases: TGCAGCGTTGAACAGAGTAACACCGGGGAGCTGTTTTTT. It specifies CSVEQSNTGELFF.

The V gene is TRBV4-2, the J gene TRBJ2-7; 10 bases fit TRBD2. With 0 bases clipped from V and 2 bases from J, the junction kept 7 bases outside the gene matches. The CDR3 is 17 residues long. CDR1 is LGHNA, CDR2 YNFKEQ, per germline. CDR3 nucleotide sequence: TGTGCCAGCAGCCAAGATGAACTAGCGGGACGACCCTACGAGCAGTACTTC. Translating it yields CASSQDELAGRPYEQYF.